This T cell receptor beta chain was profiled in a study of patients and donors after allogeneic stem cell transplantation. In TCRdb, the RT-PCR reads were re-called with MiXCR into one record per CDR3 protein. The repertoire holds about 150,000 distinct CDR3 sequences, with over 30% as singletons. V was shortened by 6 bases and J by 2 bases, with 20 bases between the two germline ends. Looked up from germline, CDR1 is MDHEN and CDR2 is SYDVKM. The length of the CDR3 is 17 residues. The sequencing sample was made of blood, either unsorted or a sorted T cell fraction (not recorded which). The rearrangement links TRBV28 to TRBJ1-5; D unclear. The TCR originated in a human donor who was either an allogeneic HSCT recipient or a stem cell or donor lymphocyte infusion donor (not recorded which). It is not recorded whose cells these are; they may come from a transplant donor. The CDR3 here is CASSRRALRAGNQPQHF. The CDR3 nucleotides are TGTGCCAGCAGCCGTAGGGCCCTCCGAGCCGGCAATCAGCCCCAGCATTTT.